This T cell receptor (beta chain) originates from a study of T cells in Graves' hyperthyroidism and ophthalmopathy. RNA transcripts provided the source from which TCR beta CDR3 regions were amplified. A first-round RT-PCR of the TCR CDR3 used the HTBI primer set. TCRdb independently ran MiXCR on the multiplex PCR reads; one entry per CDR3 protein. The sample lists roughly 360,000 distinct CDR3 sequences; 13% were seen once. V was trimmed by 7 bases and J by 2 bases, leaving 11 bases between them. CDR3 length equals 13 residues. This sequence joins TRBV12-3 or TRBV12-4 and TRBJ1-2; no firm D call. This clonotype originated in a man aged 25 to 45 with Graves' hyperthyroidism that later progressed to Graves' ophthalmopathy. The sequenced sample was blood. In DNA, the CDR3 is TGTGCCAGCAAATCAAGACACAACTATGGCTACACCTTC. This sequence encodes CASKSRHNYGYTF.